Listed below are T cell receptor beta chains from one sample, sequenced in a study of OX40 agonist ivuxolimab in advanced cancers. Some clones are missing from TCRdb's copy, which holds only in-frame ones; the method was immunoSEQ multiplex PCR. Among 95,000 to 150,000 clones listed, around 93% were seen once. This material consisted of CD4+ or CD8+ T cells sorted from blood, taken in a trial of the OX40 agonist ivuxolimab. The receptor set was obtained from an adult with an advanced solid tumor such as melanoma, head and neck, liver or kidney cancer. CDR3s include the opening cysteine and the closing phenylalanine or tryptophan. The D gene is left open where the match is weak. Only some rows state a clone size, as once, few, many or a class for expanded clones.

cdr3_length: 14
j_call: TRBJ2-3
clone_size: -
d_call: -
v_call: TRBV6-6
cdr3_aa: CASTQGGATDTQYF
cdr3_nt: TGTGCCAGCACGCAGGGGGGGGCCACAGATACGCAGTATTTT

cdr3_length: 13
j_call: TRBJ2-7
clone_size: -
d_call: TRBD1
v_call: TRBV10-3
cdr3_aa: CAIGRQGSYEQYF
cdr3_nt: TGTGCCATCGGTCGACAGGGCTCATACGAGCAGTACTTC

cdr3_length: 15
j_call: TRBJ1-2
clone_size: few
d_call: -
v_call: TRBV4-1
cdr3_aa: CASSLEGAGWYGYTF
cdr3_nt: TGCGCCAGCAGCCTCGAAGGGGCAGGGTGGTATGGCTACACCTTC

cdr3_length: 15
j_call: TRBJ1-1
clone_size: -
d_call: -
v_call: TRBV7-2
cdr3_aa: CASSWDARMNTEAFF
cdr3_nt: TGTGCCAGCAGCTGGGACGCCCGGATGAACACTGAAGCTTTCTTT

cdr3_length: 13
j_call: TRBJ2-5
clone_size: -
d_call: -
v_call: TRBV7-9
cdr3_aa: CASSLRRGETQYF
cdr3_nt: TGTGCCAGCTCGCTCCGTAGGGGGGAGACCCAGTACTTC

cdr3_length: 13
j_call: TRBJ2-3
clone_size: -
d_call: -
v_call: TRBV14
cdr3_aa: CASSPRFTDTQYF
cdr3_nt: TGTGCCAGCAGCCCCCGATTTACAGATACGCAGTATTTT

cdr3_length: 15
j_call: TRBJ2-1
clone_size: -
d_call: TRBD2
v_call: TRBV9
cdr3_aa: CASSGGTSEKGEQFF
cdr3_nt: TGTGCCAGCAGCGGAGGGACTAGCGAAAAGGGTGAGCAGTTCTTC

cdr3_length: 15
j_call: TRBJ2-7
clone_size: -
d_call: TRBD1
v_call: TRBV7-3
cdr3_aa: CASSPTGTGGYEQYF
cdr3_nt: TGTGCCAGCAGCCCCACAGGGACAGGGGGCTACGAGCAGTACTTC

cdr3_length: 16
j_call: TRBJ2-7
clone_size: -
d_call: TRBD2
v_call: TRBV7-2
cdr3_aa: CASSLAGLAGESEQYF
cdr3_nt: TGTGCCAGCAGCTTAGCGGGTCTAGCGGGAGAAAGCGAGCAGTACTTC

cdr3_length: 17
j_call: TRBJ2-1
clone_size: -
d_call: TRBD2
v_call: TRBV7-3
cdr3_aa: CASSLRLAGGPYNEQFF
cdr3_nt: TGTGCCAGCAGCCTAAGACTAGCGGGAGGGCCCTACAATGAGCAGTTCTTC

cdr3_length: 15
j_call: TRBJ1-6
clone_size: once
d_call: -
v_call: TRBV19
cdr3_aa: CASSIDWTYNSPLHF
cdr3_nt: TGTGCCAGTAGTATAGACTGGACCTATAATTCACCCCTCCACTTT

cdr3_length: 15
j_call: TRBJ1-4
clone_size: -
d_call: TRBD1
v_call: TRBV6-1
cdr3_aa: CASSEGPGQNEKLFF
cdr3_nt: TGTGCCAGCAGTGAAGGACCGGGACAGAATGAAAAACTGTTTTTT

cdr3_length: 12
j_call: TRBJ2-5
clone_size: once
d_call: -
v_call: TRBV28
cdr3_aa: CASSPRGETQYF
cdr3_nt: TGTGCCAGCAGTCCCCGGGGGGAGACCCAGTACTTC

cdr3_length: 13
j_call: TRBJ1-1
clone_size: -
d_call: TRBD1
v_call: TRBV5-4
cdr3_aa: CASSPFRTGRAFF
cdr3_nt: TGTGCCAGCAGCCCGTTCCGGACAGGGCGGGCTTTCTTT

cdr3_length: 16
j_call: TRBJ2-2
clone_size: -
d_call: TRBD2
v_call: TRBV6-6
cdr3_aa: CASSFPSGSNTGELFF
cdr3_nt: TGTGCCAGCAGTTTTCCTAGCGGTTCGAACACCGGGGAGCTGTTTTTT

cdr3_length: 12
j_call: TRBJ2-3
clone_size: -
d_call: -
v_call: TRBV28
cdr3_aa: CASRGVTDTQYF
cdr3_nt: TGTGCCAGCAGGGGGGTTACAGATACGCAGTATTTT

cdr3_length: 14
j_call: TRBJ1-6
clone_size: -
d_call: -
v_call: TRBV6-6
cdr3_aa: CASSSRQLNSPLHF
cdr3_nt: TGTGCCAGCAGTTCGCGACAGTTGAATTCACCCCTCCACTTT

cdr3_length: 14
j_call: TRBJ2-7
clone_size: -
d_call: TRBD1
v_call: TRBV29-1
cdr3_aa: CSVRDPGQGAEQYF
cdr3_nt: TGCAGCGTTAGGGATCCGGGACAGGGGGCTGAGCAGTACTTC

cdr3_length: 16
j_call: TRBJ2-1
clone_size: -
d_call: TRBD1
v_call: TRBV7-8
cdr3_aa: CASSLWHGTGTNEQFF
cdr3_nt: TGTGCCAGCAGCTTATGGCACGGGACAGGGACAAATGAGCAGTTCTTC

cdr3_length: 16
j_call: TRBJ2-5
clone_size: once
d_call: -
v_call: TRBV7-2
cdr3_aa: CASSFWGRGEQETQYF
cdr3_nt: TGTGCCAGCAGCTTTTGGGGCAGGGGGGAGCAGGAGACCCAGTACTTC

cdr3_length: 14
j_call: TRBJ2-3
clone_size: once
d_call: -
v_call: TRBV6-1
cdr3_aa: CASSVRGAADTQYF
cdr3_nt: TGTGCCAGCAGTGTGAGGGGGGCGGCAGATACGCAGTATTTT

cdr3_length: 15
j_call: TRBJ2-3
clone_size: -
d_call: -
v_call: TRBV18
cdr3_aa: CASSPIQGSRDTQYF
cdr3_nt: TGTGCCAGCTCACCAATACAGGGTAGCAGAGATACGCAGTATTTT

cdr3_length: 10
j_call: TRBJ2-3
clone_size: -
d_call: -
v_call: TRBV7-2
cdr3_aa: CASSVDTQYF
cdr3_nt: TGTGCCAGCAGCGTAGATACGCAGTATTTT

cdr3_length: 12
j_call: TRBJ1-2
clone_size: -
d_call: -
v_call: TRBV7-9
cdr3_aa: CASSLGENGYTF
cdr3_nt: TGTGCCAGCAGCTTAGGGGAGAACGGCTACACCTTC

cdr3_length: 16
j_call: TRBJ1-1
clone_size: -
d_call: TRBD1
v_call: TRBV5-1
cdr3_aa: CASSLMGTGRDTEAFF
cdr3_nt: TGCGCCAGCAGCCTAATGGGGACAGGGAGGGACACTGAAGCTTTCTTT

cdr3_length: 13
j_call: TRBJ2-1
clone_size: -
d_call: -
v_call: TRBV7-2
cdr3_aa: CASSSSSYNEQFF
cdr3_nt: TGTGCCAGCAGCTCAAGCTCCTACAATGAGCAGTTCTTC

cdr3_length: 16
j_call: TRBJ2-5
clone_size: -
d_call: TRBD2
v_call: TRBV7-6
cdr3_aa: CASSPSPIAGQETQYF
cdr3_nt: TGTGCCAGCAGCCCCAGCCCTATAGCGGGGCAAGAGACCCAGTACTTC

cdr3_length: 15
j_call: TRBJ1-3
clone_size: -
d_call: -
v_call: TRBV5-6
cdr3_aa: CASSPGPHSGNTIYF
cdr3_nt: TGTGCCAGCAGCCCGGGACCGCACTCTGGAAACACCATATATTTT

cdr3_length: 14
j_call: TRBJ2-3
clone_size: -
d_call: -
v_call: TRBV7-9
cdr3_aa: CASSLGRGADTQYF
cdr3_nt: TGTGCCAGCAGCTTAGGTCGGGGCGCAGATACGCAGTATTTT

cdr3_length: 15
j_call: TRBJ2-5
clone_size: -
d_call: TRBD1
v_call: TRBV7-9
cdr3_aa: CASSWRGQVQETQYF
cdr3_nt: TGTGCCAGCAGTTGGAGGGGACAGGTTCAAGAGACCCAGTACTTC

cdr3_length: 15
j_call: TRBJ1-1
clone_size: once
d_call: TRBD1
v_call: TRBV6-5
cdr3_aa: CASTMTGRGNTEAFF
cdr3_nt: TGTGCCAGCACCATGACAGGGCGGGGGAACACTGAAGCTTTCTTT

cdr3_length: 15
j_call: TRBJ1-5
clone_size: -
d_call: TRBD1
v_call: TRBV28
cdr3_aa: CASSYSGGSNQPQHF
cdr3_nt: TGTGCCAGCAGCTATTCAGGGGGAAGCAATCAGCCCCAGCATTTT

cdr3_length: 15
j_call: TRBJ2-7
clone_size: -
d_call: -
v_call: TRBV2
cdr3_aa: CASRKGLGSSYEQYF
cdr3_nt: TGTGCCAGCAGGAAAGGACTGGGGAGCTCCTACGAGCAGTACTTC

cdr3_length: 15
j_call: TRBJ1-3
clone_size: -
d_call: -
v_call: TRBV9
cdr3_aa: CASGSTPSSGNTIYF
cdr3_nt: TGTGCCAGCGGATCGACACCTAGCTCTGGAAACACCATATATTTT

cdr3_length: 18
j_call: TRBJ1-4
clone_size: once
d_call: -
v_call: TRBV18
cdr3_aa: CASSPVGPFGTTNEKLFF
cdr3_nt: TGTGCCAGCTCACCAGTAGGTCCGTTCGGTACAACTAATGAAAAACTGTTTTTT

cdr3_length: 13
j_call: TRBJ1-4
clone_size: -
d_call: -
v_call: TRBV18
cdr3_aa: CASSPSRNEKLFF
cdr3_nt: TGTGCCAGCTCACCATCCAGAAATGAAAAACTGTTTTTT

cdr3_length: 14
j_call: TRBJ1-1
clone_size: once
d_call: TRBD1
v_call: TRBV11-3
cdr3_aa: CASSLTGSNTEAFF
cdr3_nt: TGTGCCAGCAGCCTGACAGGGAGTAACACTGAAGCTTTCTTT

cdr3_length: 13
j_call: TRBJ1-3
clone_size: -
d_call: TRBD1
v_call: TRBV6-5
cdr3_aa: CASRGQGFNTIYF
cdr3_nt: TGTGCCAGCAGAGGACAGGGATTTAACACCATATATTTT

cdr3_length: 14
j_call: TRBJ2-1
clone_size: -
d_call: TRBD2
v_call: TRBV7-2
cdr3_aa: CASSLGLAGGLQFF
cdr3_nt: TGTGCCAGCAGCTTGGGACTAGCGGGGGGCTTGCAGTTCTTC

cdr3_length: 14
j_call: TRBJ2-2
clone_size: -
d_call: -
v_call: TRBV28
cdr3_aa: CASTVRTYTGELFF
cdr3_nt: TGTGCCAGCACCGTTAGGACCTACACCGGGGAGCTGTTTTTT

cdr3_length: 16
j_call: TRBJ2-6
clone_size: -
d_call: -
v_call: TRBV27
cdr3_aa: CASSLQGGTGANVLTF
cdr3_nt: TGTGCCAGCAGTTTACAGGGGGGCACTGGGGCCAACGTCCTGACTTTC

cdr3_length: 16
j_call: TRBJ2-1
clone_size: few
d_call: -
v_call: TRBV19
cdr3_aa: CASSSLPGTGYNEQFF
cdr3_nt: TGTGCCAGTAGTTCACTCCCTGGGACCGGATACAATGAGCAGTTCTTC

cdr3_length: 11
j_call: TRBJ1-2
clone_size: -
d_call: -
v_call: TRBV20-1
cdr3_aa: CSASSRGSYTF
cdr3_nt: TGCAGTGCTAGTAGCAGGGGTAGCTACACCTTC

cdr3_length: 16
j_call: TRBJ1-4
clone_size: once
d_call: -
v_call: TRBV7-8
cdr3_aa: CASSPRSEGVNEKLFF
cdr3_nt: TGTGCCAGCAGTCCGAGGTCCGAGGGGGTTAATGAAAAACTGTTTTTT

cdr3_length: 14
j_call: TRBJ1-4
clone_size: once
d_call: TRBD1
v_call: TRBV7-8
cdr3_aa: CASSIGTANEKLFF
cdr3_nt: TGTGCCAGCAGCATCGGGACAGCTAATGAAAAACTGTTTTTT

cdr3_length: 11
j_call: TRBJ2-3
clone_size: -
d_call: -
v_call: TRBV19
cdr3_aa: CASSMGDTQYF
cdr3_nt: TGTGCCAGTAGTATGGGAGATACGCAGTATTTT

cdr3_length: 16
j_call: TRBJ2-3
clone_size: once
d_call: -
v_call: TRBV5-1
cdr3_aa: CASSLAGTRFADTQYF
cdr3_nt: TGCGCCAGCAGCTTGGCCGGGACCCGGTTCGCAGATACGCAGTATTTT

cdr3_length: 14
j_call: TRBJ2-4
clone_size: -
d_call: TRBD1
v_call: TRBV7-2
cdr3_aa: CASSMDRVGDIQYF
cdr3_nt: TGTGCCAGCAGCATGGACAGGGTGGGTGACATTCAGTACTTC

cdr3_length: 13
j_call: TRBJ2-5
clone_size: -
d_call: -
v_call: TRBV25-1
cdr3_aa: CASSELDQETQYF
cdr3_nt: TGTGCCAGCAGTGAACTGGACCAAGAGACCCAGTACTTC

cdr3_length: 9
j_call: TRBJ1-1
clone_size: -
d_call: -
v_call: TRBV20-1
cdr3_aa: CSARGKAFF
cdr3_nt: TGCAGTGCCCGGGGGAAAGCTTTCTTT

cdr3_length: 16
j_call: TRBJ2-5
clone_size: -
d_call: -
v_call: TRBV7-3
cdr3_aa: CASSLTAQGIGETQYF
cdr3_nt: TGTGCCAGCAGCTTAACCGCACAGGGAATTGGTGAGACCCAGTACTTC

cdr3_length: 14
j_call: TRBJ1-2
clone_size: -
d_call: -
v_call: TRBV28
cdr3_aa: CASSLGELNYGYTF
cdr3_nt: TGTGCCAGCAGTTTAGGGGAGCTAAACTATGGCTACACCTTC

cdr3_length: 16
j_call: TRBJ2-7
clone_size: -
d_call: TRBD2
v_call: TRBV5-1
cdr3_aa: CARGAGGASGPGEQYF
cdr3_nt: TGCGCCCGCGGTGCGGGGGGGGCCAGTGGACCCGGCGAGCAGTACTTC

cdr3_length: 14
j_call: TRBJ2-1
clone_size: -
d_call: -
v_call: TRBV18
cdr3_aa: CASSPQGSYNEQFF
cdr3_nt: TGTGCCAGCTCACCACAGGGGTCCTACAATGAGCAGTTCTTC

cdr3_length: 13
j_call: TRBJ1-2
clone_size: -
d_call: TRBD1
v_call: TRBV19
cdr3_aa: CASTSGQSYGYTF
cdr3_nt: TGTGCCAGTACCTCGGGACAGAGCTATGGCTACACCTTC

cdr3_length: 15
j_call: TRBJ2-5
clone_size: -
d_call: TRBD2
v_call: TRBV9
cdr3_aa: CASSGTSGGPETQYF
cdr3_nt: TGTGCCAGCAGCGGCACTAGCGGGGGGCCAGAGACCCAGTACTTC

cdr3_length: 16
j_call: TRBJ1-1
clone_size: -
d_call: -
v_call: TRBV4-2
cdr3_aa: CASSQDSLDWDTEAFF
cdr3_nt: TGTGCCAGCAGCCAAGATTCGCTAGATTGGGACACTGAAGCTTTCTTT